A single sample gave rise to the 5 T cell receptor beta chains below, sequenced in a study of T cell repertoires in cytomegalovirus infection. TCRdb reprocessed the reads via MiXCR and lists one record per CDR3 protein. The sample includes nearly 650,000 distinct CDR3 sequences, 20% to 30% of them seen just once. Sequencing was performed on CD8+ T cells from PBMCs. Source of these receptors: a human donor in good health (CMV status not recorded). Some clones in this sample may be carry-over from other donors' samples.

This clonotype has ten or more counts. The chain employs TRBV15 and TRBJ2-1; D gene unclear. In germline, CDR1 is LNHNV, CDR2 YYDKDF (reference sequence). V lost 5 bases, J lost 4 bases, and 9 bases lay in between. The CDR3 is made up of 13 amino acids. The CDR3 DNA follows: TGTGCCACCAGCGTTCTCTTATACAATGAGCAGTTCTTC. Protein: CATSVLLYNEQFF.

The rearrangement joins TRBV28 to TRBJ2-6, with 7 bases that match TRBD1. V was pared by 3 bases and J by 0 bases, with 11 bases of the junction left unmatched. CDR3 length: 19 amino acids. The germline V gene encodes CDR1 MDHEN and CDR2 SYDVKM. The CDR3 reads CASSFPRTGSHSGANVLTF. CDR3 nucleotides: TGTGCCAGCAGTTTCCCCCGGACAGGCTCACACTCTGGGGCCAACGTCCTGACTTTC.

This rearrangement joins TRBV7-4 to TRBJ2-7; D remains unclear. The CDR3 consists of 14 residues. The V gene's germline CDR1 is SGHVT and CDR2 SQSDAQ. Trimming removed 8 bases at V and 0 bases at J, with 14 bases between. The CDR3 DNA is TGTGCCAGCCGGGCCGGCGCCGACTCCTACGAGCAGTACGTC. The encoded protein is CASRAGADSYEQYV.

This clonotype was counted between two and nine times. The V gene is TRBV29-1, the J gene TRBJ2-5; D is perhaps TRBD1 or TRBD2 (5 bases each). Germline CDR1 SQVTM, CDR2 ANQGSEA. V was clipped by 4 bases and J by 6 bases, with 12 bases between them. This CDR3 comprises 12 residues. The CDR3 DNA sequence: TGCAGCGTTGGGGCGCAGGGACAGACCCAGTACTTC. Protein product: CSVGAQGQTQYF.

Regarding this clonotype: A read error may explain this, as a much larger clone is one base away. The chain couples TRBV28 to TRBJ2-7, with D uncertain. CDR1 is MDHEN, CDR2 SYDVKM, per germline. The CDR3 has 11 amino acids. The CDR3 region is CANSFTETSYV. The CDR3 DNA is TGTGCCAACAGTTTTACAGAAACATCGTACGTC.